These 21 T cell receptor beta chains originate from one sample sequenced in a study of Ad26.COV2.S vaccination and SARS-CoV-2 variants. Treatment meaning: roughly 19 received Ad26.COV2.S at low or high dose, single or two shots; roughly 5 received placebo; per-sample allocation not given. The samples were gathered on day 63 after the first injection of vaccine or placebo. The table came from immunoSEQ multiplex PCR; TCRdb's copy has only in-frame clones and leaves some out. The table records about 400,000 clones, approximately 90% of them present only once. Material: peripheral blood, obtained in a trial of Ad26.COV2.S vaccine versus placebo. The receptors come from a person between 18 and 65 years old who received the Ad26.COV2.S COVID-19 vaccine or a placebo.

The chain uses TRBV7-9 and TRBJ1-2, with 7 bases matching TRBD1. Looked up from germline, CDR1 is SEHNR and CDR2 is FQNEAQ (reference sequence). V lost 5 bases to trimming and J lost 7 bases; unmatched junction nucleotides: 7. This CDR3 is built from 13 residues. As DNA, the CDR3 is TGTGCCAGCAGCCAGGACAGGTTAAGTGGCTACACCTTC. It translates to CASSQDRLSGYTF. The whole variable domain, filled in from reference TRBV7-9 and TRBJ1-2, reads DTGVSQNPRHKITKRGQNVTFRCDPISEHNRLYWYRQTLGQGPEFLTYFQNEAQLEKSRLLSDRFSAERPKGSFSTLEIQRTEQGDSAMYLCASSQDRLSGYTFGSGTRLTVV.

A remark on this clone: In the same sample, other DNA sequences code for this CDR3. The chain uses TRBV4-1 and TRBJ2-2, with D tentatively TRBD1 (5 bases). Trimming left V 4 bases short and J 8 bases short, with 8 bases between. The CDR3 totals 12 residues. Germline CDR1 reads MGHRA; CDR2 reads YSYEKL. The chain's CDR3 is CASSLKGGELFF. The CDR3 DNA reads as TGCGCCAGCAGCCTAAAGGGGGGGGAGCTGTTTTTT.

J is TRBJ1-1 and V is TRBV13; D is ambiguous. Germline CDR1 reads PRHDT; CDR2 reads FYEKMQ (reference sequence). The CDR3 extends over 14 amino acids. V dropped 5 bases and J dropped 5 bases, with 15 bases sitting between them. The CDR3 DNA reads TGTGCCAGCAGCCGTACGGGCCCTAGGACTGAAGCTTTCTTT. This translates into CASSRTGPRTEAFF.

The V call is TRBV19, the J call TRBJ2-2, with D unresolved. This CDR3 region has 15 residues. Per germline, CDR1 LNHDA and CDR2 SQIVND (reference sequence). The V end was cut by 2 bases, the J end by 4 bases, with 11 bases between. In DNA form, the CDR3 reads TGTGCCAGTAGTATATTGTTGGTCGCCACCGGGGAGCTGTTTTTT. Protein: CASSILLVATGELFF.

This chain joins TRBV6-6 and TRBJ2-3, with 9 bases aligning to TRBD2. This CDR3 region has 17 residues. V shed 5 bases and J 1 base; nucleotides not matched to a gene: 10. CDR1 is MNHNY and CDR2 is SVGAGI in the germline V gene (reference sequence). DNA of the CDR3: TGTGCCAGCAGTCCCCCGGGCGGGGGGGCGGGCACAGATACGCAGTATTTT. It encodes CASSPPGGGAGTDTQYF.

This rearrangement joins TRBV7-2 to TRBJ2-7; TRBD2 agrees at 7 bases. The length of the CDR3 is 15 residues. Germline CDR1 is SGHTA and CDR2 is FQGNSA. V shed 8 bases, J shed 3 bases, and the junction held 13 bases outside the gene matches. The CDR3: CASVVGGAESYEQYF. CDR3 DNA: TGTGCCAGCGTTGTGGGAGGGGCGGAAAGCTACGAGCAGTACTTC.

This clone was seen a single time. The gene calls are TRBV5-6 and TRBJ2-1; TRBD1 matches at 8 bases. The V gene end was trimmed by 3 bases and the J gene end by 2 bases; junction bases not matched to a gene: 10. The CDR3 extends over 17 amino acids. Germline CDR1 and CDR2: SGHDT and YYEEEE. The CDR3 reads CASSSVPGTGPYNEQFF. CDR3 bases: TGTGCCAGCAGCTCAGTACCCGGGACAGGTCCCTACAATGAGCAGTTCTTC.

V is TRBV12-3 or TRBV12-4 and J is TRBJ1-1, with a possible D match to TRBD1 (6 bases). The CDR3 length is 13 residues. Deletions cut 3 bases from V and 11 bases from J, with 16 bases between. CDR3 residues: CASSLGDTPGAFF. CDR3 bases: TGTGCCAGCAGTTTGGGGGACACACCGGGGGCTTTCTTT.

The count of this clone is one. The chain uses TRBV12-3 or TRBV12-4 and TRBJ2-1, with 12 bases identical to TRBD2. V gave up 8 bases and J gave up 7 bases; unmatched junction bases: 3. This CDR3 comprises 13 residues. The CDR3 DNA is TGTGCCAGCCTTCTAGCGGGGGGGAATGAGCAGTTCTTC. Its protein product is CASLLAGGNEQFF.

The rearrangement joins TRBV28 to TRBJ2-1; no reliable D call. V was cut by 4 bases and J by 5 bases, with 18 bases left in between. Germline V CDR1 and CDR2: MDHEN, SYDVKM. The CDR3 runs to 16 residues. The CDR3 region has the DNA TGTGCCAGCAGTTCCCAACAGAGGTGGCTCCACAATGAGCAGTTCTTC. It yields the protein CASSSQQRWLHNEQFF.

This CDR3 is CASSLTGDTIYEQYF. Written as DNA, the CDR3 is TGTGCCAGCAGCCTAACGGGGGACACAATCTACGAGCAGTACTTC. This rearrangement joins TRBV9 to TRBJ2-7, with D tentatively TRBD1 or TRBD2 (6 bases each). Germline V gives CDR1 SGDLS, CDR2 YYNGEE. The CDR3 covers 15 residues. The V end lost 4 bases, the J end lost 3 bases, and 17 bases lay between the germline ends.

This clone was found once. This sequence joins TRBV5-1 and TRBJ2-3; 12 bases fit TRBD2. Germline trimming cut 4 bases from V and 3 bases from J; bases unmatched to any gene: 9. The CDR3 totals 17 residues. CDR1 and CDR2 from the germline V gene are SGHRS and YFSETQ. CDR3 in DNA: TGCGCCAGCAGCACTAGCGGGGGGACCCTCCGTACAGATACGCAGTATTTT. It specifies CASSTSGGTLRTDTQYF.

The CDR3 sequence: CASSLLHPIDNEQFF. The CDR3 nucleotides read TGTGCCAGCAGCTTATTACACCCAATCGACAATGAGCAGTTCTTC. The chain carries TRBV7-9 and TRBJ2-1; D gene unclear. The V and J ends lost 2 bases and 5 bases respectively, with 13 bases between them. CDR1 is SEHNR, CDR2 FQNEAQ, per germline (reference sequence). CDR3 length: 15 amino acids.

V usage is TRBV4-3 and J usage is TRBJ2-5; 11 bases line up with TRBD2. V dropped 0 bases and J dropped 5; count of bases not matched to a gene: 8. The germline CDR1 and CDR2 sequences are LGHNA and YSLEER. This CDR3 contains 17 residues. The CDR3 nucleotides read TGCGCCAGCAGCCAAGATCGGGCTAGCGGGGGGCTGGAGACCCAGTACTTC. Translated, it gives CASSQDRASGGLETQYF.

Note on this clone: The sample holds other DNA sequences that translate to the same CDR3. Written as DNA, the CDR3 is TGTGCCAGCAGCCGGGGGGGGACTGAAGCTTTCTTT. This translates into CASSRGGTEAFF. The chain combines TRBV6-2 or TRBV6-3 with TRBJ1-1, with TRBD1 as a possible D gene (5 bases). Germline values: CDR1 MNHEY, CDR2 SVGEGT. V lost 6 bases and J 5 bases, leaving 10 bases between the germline ends. The CDR3 length is 12 residues.

The rearrangement joins TRBV7-8 to TRBJ2-3; TRBD2 aligns across 14 bases. The CDR3 sequence is 17 residues long. Trimming at V came to 2 bases and at J to 7 bases, leaving 8 bases not matched to a gene. Germline V gene lookup returns CDR1 SGHVS and CDR2 FQNEAQ. The CDR3 nucleotides are TGTGCCAGCAGCTTATTCGGGGGACTAGCGGGGGAGAATACGCAGTATTTT. This translates into CASSLFGGLAGENTQYF.

The chain joins TRBV24-1 to TRBJ1-4; D is possibly TRBD1 (5 bases). The CDR3 loop spans 16 amino acids. V lost 7 bases to trimming and J lost 5 bases, with 19 bases between them. The germline V gene has CDR1 KGHDR and CDR2 SFDVKD. CDR3 nucleotide sequence: TGTGCCACCAGGACCGGCAGGGCCGCCGAAAATGAAAAACTGTTTTTT. Its translation is CATRTGRAAENEKLFF.

The chain is built from TRBV4-3 and TRBJ1-1; TRBD1 is a possible D gene (6 bases). V gave up 3 bases and J gave up 0 bases, with 11 bases separating them. The CDR3 is made up of 15 amino acids. Germline CDR1 LGHNA, CDR2 YSLEER. Here the CDR3 reads CASSHRGWMNTEAFF. The CDR3 coding sequence is TGCGCCAGCAGCCACAGGGGTTGGATGAACACTGAAGCTTTCTTT.

The V gene is TRBV19, the J gene TRBJ1-1, with D perhaps TRBD1 (5 bases). This CDR3 has 16 amino acids. Trimming stripped 4 bases from V and 5 bases from J, with 20 bases between. The germline V gene has CDR1 LNHDA and CDR2 SQIVND (reference sequence). CDR3 residues: CASSTGTDSPGTEAFF. The CDR3 bases are TGTGCCAGTAGTACCGGGACGGACTCCCCGGGGACTGAAGCTTTCTTT.

The chain carries TRBV21-1 and TRBJ2-3; the table's D call of TRBD2 was not tested on the DNA. TRBV21-1 is termed a pseudogene. The CDR3 covers 17 residues. In DNA, the CDR3 is TGTGCCAGCAGCAATAGCTGGACTAGCGGGGGCCGAGATACGCAGTATTTT. This codes for CASSNSWTSGGRDTQYF.

V gene TRBV4-3 combines with J gene TRBJ1-4; D remains ambiguous. The germline V and J ends were trimmed by 0 bases and 5 bases, with 10 bases remaining between them. Germline assignment: CDR1 LGHNA and CDR2 YSLEER. This CDR3 is built from 15 residues. The CDR3 nucleotides are TGCGCCAGCAGCCAAGATACGTCACCAAATGAAAAACTGTTTTTT. This translates into CASSQDTSPNEKLFF.